These 8 T cell receptor beta chains were all obtained from the same sample, sequenced in a study of identical twins. TCRdb re-called the 5' RACE reads with MiXCR, one entry per CDR3 protein. The table has some 630,000 distinct CDR3 sequences, about 7% seen once. These records were also assigned to another study, of yellow fever vaccine responses in identical twins.

The sequenced material came from PBMCs. These receptors originate from a woman younger than 35 in good health.

This clonotype was picked up a small number of times. The chain carries TRBV24-1 and TRBJ2-7; D possibly matches TRBD1 or TRBD2 (6 bases each). Trimming removed 5 bases from V and 0 bases from J, with 10 bases in between. This CDR3 region has 14 residues. Germline V CDR1 and CDR2: KGHDR, SFDVKD. CDR3 nucleotides: TGTGCCACCAGTGGGGGGGACACCTCCTACGAGCAGTACTTC. Translation: CATSGGDTSYEQYF.

The genes are TRBV2 and TRBJ2-1; 8 nucleotides match TRBD2. V was clipped by 3 bases and J by 1 base; unmatched bases: 5. The CDR3 covers 16 residues. CDR1 SNHLY and CDR2 FYNNEI come from the germline V gene. The CDR3 spells CASSEDSGASYNEQFF. CDR3 DNA: TGTGCCAGCAGTGAGGATAGCGGGGCATCCTACAATGAGCAGTTCTTC.

The chain is built from TRBV6-5 and TRBJ2-1; D possibly corresponds to TRBD2 (7 bases). The CDR3 is made up of 14 amino acids. Germline V gene lookup returns CDR1 MNHEY and CDR2 SVGAGI. V shed 4 bases and J shed 8 bases, with 15 bases lying between them. The CDR3 protein is CASSWGGAWYEQFF. CDR3 bases: TGTGCCAGCAGTTGGGGGGGGGCGTGGTATGAGCAGTTCTTC.

This clonotype was found many times. The CDR3: CSARQDGETQYF. CDR3 DNA sequence: TGCAGTGCTAGACAGGATGGGGAGACCCAGTACTTC. This chain joins TRBV20-1 and TRBJ2-5; D call uncertain. V dropped 2 bases and J dropped 5 bases, with 9 bases sitting between them. Germline V gene data show CDR1 as DFQATT and CDR2 as SNEGSKA (reference sequence). This CDR3 is 12 amino acids long.

This clonotype occurred many times. The chain uses TRBV28 and TRBJ2-7; 10 bases line up with TRBD2. Germline V gene data show CDR1 as MDHEN and CDR2 as SYDVKM. With V trimmed by 1 base and J by 0 bases, 3 bases remained unmatched. CDR3 length: 16 amino acids. This chain's CDR3 is CASSLYLAGGSYEQYF. The CDR3 DNA reads as TGTGCCAGCAGTTTATACTTAGCGGGAGGCTCCTACGAGCAGTACTTC. The variable domain in full, completed from reference TRBV28 and TRBJ2-7, reads DVKVTQSSRYLVKRTGEKVFLECVQDMDHENMFWYRQDPGLGLRLIYFSYDVKMKEKGDIPEGYSVSREKKERFSLILESASTNQTSMYLCASSLYLAGGSYEQYFGPGTRLTVT.

This clonotype showed up just a few times. The chain couples TRBV5-4 to TRBJ2-1; perhaps TRBD1 as D (6 bases). The CDR3 runs 13 residues. Per germline, CDR1 SGHNT and CDR2 YYREEE (reference sequence). V gave up 2 bases and J gave up 9 bases, with 12 bases separating them. CDR3 residues: CASSLDTGIEQFF. In DNA form, the CDR3 reads TGTGCCAGCAGCTTAGATACAGGGATTGAGCAGTTCTTC.

Turning to this clonotype: This may arise from a read error, as a much more abundant clone is one base away. J is TRBJ2-6 and V is TRBV7-3, with D unresolved. V lost 3 bases and J 0 bases, leaving 6 bases between the germline ends. The CDR3 is made up of 15 amino acids. Germline lookup yields CDR1 SGHTA and CDR2 FQGTGA. The DNA for the CDR3 is TGTGCCAGCAGCTTGACACACTCTGGGGCCAACGTCCTGACTTTC. This translates into CASSLTHSGANVLTF.

The genes are TRBV11-2 and TRBJ2-1; TRBD1 agrees at 9 bases. V lost 7 bases to trimming and J lost 5 bases; unmatched junction nucleotides: 3. CDR3 size: 13 residues. Germline V gene data show CDR1 as SGHAT and CDR2 as FQNNGV. The DNA of the CDR3 is TGTGCCAGCAAGGGACAGGGCGACAATGAGCAGTTCTTC. Its protein product is CASKGQGDNEQFF.